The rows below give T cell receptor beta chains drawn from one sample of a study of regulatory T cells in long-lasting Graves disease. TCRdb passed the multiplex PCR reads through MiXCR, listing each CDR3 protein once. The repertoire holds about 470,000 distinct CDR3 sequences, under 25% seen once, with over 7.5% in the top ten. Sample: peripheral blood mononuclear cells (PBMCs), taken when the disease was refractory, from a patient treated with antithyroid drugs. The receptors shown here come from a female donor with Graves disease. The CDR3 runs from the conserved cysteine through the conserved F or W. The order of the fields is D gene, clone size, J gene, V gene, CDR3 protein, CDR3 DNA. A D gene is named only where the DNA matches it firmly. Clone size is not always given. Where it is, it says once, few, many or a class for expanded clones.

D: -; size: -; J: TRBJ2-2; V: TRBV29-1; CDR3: CSVVTNTGELFF; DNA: TGCAGCGTAGTAACGAACACCGGGGAGCTGTTTTTT
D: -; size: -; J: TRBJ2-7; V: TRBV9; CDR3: CASSVAGRAVGEQYF; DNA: TGTGCCAGCAGCGTAGCGGGACGGGCGGTCGGCGAGCAGTACTTC
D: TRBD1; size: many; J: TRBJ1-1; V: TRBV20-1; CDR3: CSASPPGQGASAFF; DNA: TGCAGTGCTAGCCCCCCGGGACAGGGAGCTAGCGCTTTCTTT
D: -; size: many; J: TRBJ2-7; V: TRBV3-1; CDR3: CASSQRSYEQYF; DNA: TGTGCCAGCAGCCAACGCTCCTACGAGCAGTACTTC
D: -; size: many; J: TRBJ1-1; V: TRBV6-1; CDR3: CASRPDRRAEAFF; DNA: TGTGCCAGCAGACCTGACAGGAGGGCTGAAGCTTTCTTT
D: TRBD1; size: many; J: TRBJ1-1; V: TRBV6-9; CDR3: CASSSPTGAMNTEAFF; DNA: TGTGCCAGCAGTTCCCCGACAGGGGCCATGAACACTGAAGCTTTCTTT
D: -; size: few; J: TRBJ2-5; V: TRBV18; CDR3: CASSPPFPQETQYF; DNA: TGTGCCAGCTCACCACCGTTCCCCCAAGAGACCCAGTACTTC
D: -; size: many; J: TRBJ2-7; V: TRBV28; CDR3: CASSAPGTDLSYEQYF; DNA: TGTGCCAGCAGTGCCCCCGGGACGGACCTCTCCTACGAGCAGTACTTC
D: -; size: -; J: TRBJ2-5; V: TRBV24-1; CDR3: CATSDPRGRNQETQYF; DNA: TGTGCCACCAGTGATCCCAGGGGGAGGAACCAAGAGACCCAGTACTTC
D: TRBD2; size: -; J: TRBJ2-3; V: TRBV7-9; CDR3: CASRRETDTQYF; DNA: TGTGCCAGCAGGCGGGAGACAGATACGCAGTATTTT
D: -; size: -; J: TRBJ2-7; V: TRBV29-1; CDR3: CSVVSVSNPYEQYF; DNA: TGCAGCGTTGTGTCGGTATCGAATCCTTACGAGCAGTACTTC
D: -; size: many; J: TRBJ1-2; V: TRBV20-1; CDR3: CSASVRDDNYGYTF; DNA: TGCAGTGCTAGTGTCCGGGACGATAACTATGGCTACACCTTC
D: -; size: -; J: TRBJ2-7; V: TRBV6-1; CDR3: CAGSQTRYYEQYF; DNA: TGTGCCGGCAGTCAAACTAGATACTACGAGCAGTACTTC
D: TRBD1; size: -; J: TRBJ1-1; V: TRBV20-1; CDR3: CSARATQGGAFF; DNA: TGCAGTGCTAGAGCGACTCAGGGGGGAGCTTTCTTT
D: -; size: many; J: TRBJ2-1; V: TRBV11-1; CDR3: CASSSGGAGGWNEQFF; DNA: TGTGCCAGCAGCTCAGGAGGGGCCGGGGGTTGGAATGAGCAGTTCTTC
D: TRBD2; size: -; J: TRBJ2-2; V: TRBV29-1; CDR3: CSAREGGETGELFF; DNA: TGCAGCGCCCGAGAGGGAGGGGAAACCGGGGAGCTGTTTTTT
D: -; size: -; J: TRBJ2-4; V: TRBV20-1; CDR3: CSRIQELAKNIQYF; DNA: TGCAGTCGGATACAAGAGCTAGCCAAAAACATTCAGTACTTC
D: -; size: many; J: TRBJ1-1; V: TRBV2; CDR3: CASTSGTSNTEAFF; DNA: TGTGCCAGCACCTCCGGCACCTCGAACACTGAAGCTTTCTTT
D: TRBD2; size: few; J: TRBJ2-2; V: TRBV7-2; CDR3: CASSIKAGANTGELFF; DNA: TGTGCCAGCAGCATAAAAGCGGGAGCGAACACCGGGGAGCTGTTTTTT
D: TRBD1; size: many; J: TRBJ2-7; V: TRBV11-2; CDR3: CASSTPPGGEGEQYF; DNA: TGTGCCAGCAGCACCCCGCCAGGGGGCGAAGGCGAGCAGTACTTC
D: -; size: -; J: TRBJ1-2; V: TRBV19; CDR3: CASSLHGGRTNYGYTF; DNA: TGTGCCAGTAGTCTTCATGGGGGACGGACTAACTATGGCTACACCTTC
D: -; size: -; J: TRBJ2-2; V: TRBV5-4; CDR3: CASSRGAAVGVSGELFF; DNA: TGTGCCAGCAGCCGAGGGGCGGCGGTAGGTGTATCCGGGGAGCTGTTTTTT
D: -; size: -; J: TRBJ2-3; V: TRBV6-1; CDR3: CASSEARVRSTDTQYF; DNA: TGTGCCAGCAGTGAAGCGAGGGTTCGGTCCACAGATACGCAGTATTTT
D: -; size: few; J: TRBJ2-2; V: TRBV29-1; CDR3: CSVGIRRELFF; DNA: TGCAGCGTTGGAATTCGCCGGGAGCTGTTTTTT
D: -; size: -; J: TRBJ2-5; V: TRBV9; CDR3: CTSSLSGQETQYF; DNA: TGTACCAGCAGCCTAAGCGGTCAAGAGACCCAGTACTTC
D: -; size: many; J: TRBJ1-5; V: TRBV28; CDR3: CASSLYESNQPQHF; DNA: TGTGCCAGCAGTTTGTATGAGTCCAATCAGCCCCAGCATTTT
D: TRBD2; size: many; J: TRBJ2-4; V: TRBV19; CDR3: CASSPEVLAGGPYGKNIQYF; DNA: TGTGCCAGTAGTCCGGAGGTGTTGGCGGGAGGGCCCTATGGCAAAAACATTCAGTACTTC
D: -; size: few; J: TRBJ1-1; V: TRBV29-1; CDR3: CSVTRGIEAFF; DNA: TGCAGCGTTACGAGGGGTATTGAAGCTTTCTTT
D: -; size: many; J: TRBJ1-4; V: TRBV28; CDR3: CASGYGTEKLFF; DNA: TGTGCCAGCGGATACGGAACAGAAAAACTGTTTTTT
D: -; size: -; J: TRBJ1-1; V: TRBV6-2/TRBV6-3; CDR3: CASSYSWGRTGTEAFF; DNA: TGTGCCAGCAGTTACTCGTGGGGGCGGACGGGCACTGAAGCTTTCTTT
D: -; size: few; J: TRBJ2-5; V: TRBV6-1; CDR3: CASSPKLGETQYF; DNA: TGTGCCAGCAGTCCTAAACTTGGGGAGACCCAGTACTTC
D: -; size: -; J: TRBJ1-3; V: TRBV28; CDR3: CASSPFPGRGEDTIYF; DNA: TGTGCCAGCAGTCCCTTTCCCGGACGGGGTGAGGACACCATATATTTT
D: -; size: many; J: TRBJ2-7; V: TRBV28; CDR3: CASSYGVQEQYF; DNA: TGTGCCAGCAGTTACGGGGTTCAGGAGCAGTACTTC
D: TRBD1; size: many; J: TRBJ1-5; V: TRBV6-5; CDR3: CASSHLGTAQPQHF; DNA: TGTGCCAGCAGTCACTTGGGGACAGCCCAGCCCCAGCATTTT
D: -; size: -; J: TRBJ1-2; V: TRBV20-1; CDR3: CSARDRPTGGYTF; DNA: TGCAGTGCTAGAGATCGCCCAACTGGGGGCTACACCTTC
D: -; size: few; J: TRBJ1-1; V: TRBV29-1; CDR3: CSAPAPNTEAFF; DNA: TGCAGCGCCCCGGCACCAAACACTGAAGCTTTCTTT
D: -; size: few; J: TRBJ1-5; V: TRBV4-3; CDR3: CASPDCINQPQHF; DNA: TGCGCCAGCCCGGACTGTATCAATCAGCCCCAGCATTTT
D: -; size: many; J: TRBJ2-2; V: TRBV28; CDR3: CASSLIGARTNTGELFF; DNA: TGTGCCAGCAGCCTAATCGGGGCCAGAACGAACACCGGGGAGCTGTTTTTT
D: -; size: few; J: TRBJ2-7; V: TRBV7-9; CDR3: CASRTTEGSLYEQYF; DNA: TGTGCCAGCAGAACAACAGAGGGGAGTCTGTACGAGCAGTACTTC
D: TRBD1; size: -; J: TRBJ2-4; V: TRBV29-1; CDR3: CSVTDPGQAKNIQYF; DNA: TGCAGCGTCACAGACCCGGGACAGGCTAAAAACATTCAGTACTTC
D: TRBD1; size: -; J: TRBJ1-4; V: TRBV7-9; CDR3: CASSSRTGAPSF; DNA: TGTGCCAGCAGCTCACGGACAGGGGCCCCATCCTTT
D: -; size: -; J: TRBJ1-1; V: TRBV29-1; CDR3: CSVVSPGTTEAFF; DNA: TGCAGCGTTGTATCCCCAGGGACCACTGAAGCTTTCTTT
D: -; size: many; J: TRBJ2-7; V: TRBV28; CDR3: CASSLTRGGYEQYF; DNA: TGTGCCAGCAGTTTAACCAGGGGGGGATACGAGCAGTACTTC
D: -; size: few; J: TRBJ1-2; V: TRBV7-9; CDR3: CASSDTDSRYGYTF; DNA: TGTGCCAGCAGTGATACGGACAGCCGGTATGGCTACACCTTC
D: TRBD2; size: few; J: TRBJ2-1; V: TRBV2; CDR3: CASGSLAGDYNEQFF; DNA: TGTGCCAGCGGGTCACTAGCGGGAGACTACAATGAGCAGTTCTTC